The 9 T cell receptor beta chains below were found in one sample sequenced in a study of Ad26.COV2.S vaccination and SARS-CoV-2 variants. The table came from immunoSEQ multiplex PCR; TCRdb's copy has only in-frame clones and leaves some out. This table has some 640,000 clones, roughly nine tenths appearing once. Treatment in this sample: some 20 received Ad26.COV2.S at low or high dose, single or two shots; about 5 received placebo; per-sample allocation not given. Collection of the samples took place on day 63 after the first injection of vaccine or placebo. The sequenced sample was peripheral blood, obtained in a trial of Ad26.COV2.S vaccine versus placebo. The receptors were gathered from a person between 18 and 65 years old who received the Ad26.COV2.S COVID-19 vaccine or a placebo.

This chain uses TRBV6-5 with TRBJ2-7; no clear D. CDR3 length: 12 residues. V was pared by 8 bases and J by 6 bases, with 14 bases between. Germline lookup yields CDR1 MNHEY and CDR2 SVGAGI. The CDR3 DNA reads TGTGCCAGCCGCCGGCAACCGAGCGAGCAGTACTTC. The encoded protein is CASRRQPSEQYF.

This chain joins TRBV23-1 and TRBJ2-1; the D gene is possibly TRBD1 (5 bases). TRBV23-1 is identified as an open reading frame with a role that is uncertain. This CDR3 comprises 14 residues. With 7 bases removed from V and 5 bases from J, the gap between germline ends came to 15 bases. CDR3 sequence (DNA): TGCGCCAGCACGAAGGACAAGTCAAACAATGAGCAGTTCTTC. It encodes CASTKDKSNNEQFF.

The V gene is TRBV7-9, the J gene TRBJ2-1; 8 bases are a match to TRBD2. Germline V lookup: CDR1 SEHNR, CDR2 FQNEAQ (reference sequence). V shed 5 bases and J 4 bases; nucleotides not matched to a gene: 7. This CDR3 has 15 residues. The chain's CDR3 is CASSLQLAEYNEQFF. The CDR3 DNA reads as TGTGCCAGCAGCCTGCAACTAGCGGAATACAATGAGCAGTTCTTC.

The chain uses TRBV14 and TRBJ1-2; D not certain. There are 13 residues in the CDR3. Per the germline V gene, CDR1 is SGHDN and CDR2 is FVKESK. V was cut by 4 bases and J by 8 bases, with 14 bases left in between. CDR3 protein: CASSPLPGGGYTF. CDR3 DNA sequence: TGTGCCAGCAGCCCCCTCCCGGGCGGAGGCTACACCTTC.

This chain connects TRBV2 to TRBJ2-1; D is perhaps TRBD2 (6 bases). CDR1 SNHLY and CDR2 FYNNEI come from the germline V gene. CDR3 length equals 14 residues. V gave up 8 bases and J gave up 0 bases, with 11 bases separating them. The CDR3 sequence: CASARESSYNEQFF. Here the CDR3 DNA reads TGTGCCAGCGCCCGGGAGAGCTCCTACAATGAGCAGTTCTTC.

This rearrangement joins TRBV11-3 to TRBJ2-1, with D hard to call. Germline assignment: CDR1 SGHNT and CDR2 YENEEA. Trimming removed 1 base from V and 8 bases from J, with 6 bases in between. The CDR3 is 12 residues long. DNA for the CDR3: TGTGCCAGCAGCTTAGGAAGCTATGAGCAGTTCTTC. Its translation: CASSLGSYEQFF.

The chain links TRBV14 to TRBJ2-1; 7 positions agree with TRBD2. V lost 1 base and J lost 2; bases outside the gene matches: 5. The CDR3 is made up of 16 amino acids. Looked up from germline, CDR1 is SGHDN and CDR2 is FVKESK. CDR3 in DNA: TGTGCCAGCAGCCAAGTGTTCGGGGGGACCTACAATGAGCAGTTCTTC. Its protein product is CASSQVFGGTYNEQFF.

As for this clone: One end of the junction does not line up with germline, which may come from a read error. Written as DNA, the CDR3 is TGTGCTAGCAGCCGGGACTGGGCGAGTGAGCAGTTCTTC. Its translation: CASSRDWASEQFF. The genes are TRBV7-7 and TRBJ2-1, with D possibly TRBD2 on 6 matching bases. Germline values: CDR1 SSHAT, CDR2 FNYEAQ (reference sequence). This CDR3 has 13 amino acids.

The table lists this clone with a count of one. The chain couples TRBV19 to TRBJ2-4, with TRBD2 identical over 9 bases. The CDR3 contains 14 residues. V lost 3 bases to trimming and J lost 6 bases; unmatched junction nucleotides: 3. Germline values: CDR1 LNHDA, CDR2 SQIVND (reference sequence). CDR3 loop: CASSIAGGGNIQYF. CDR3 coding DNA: TGTGCCAGTAGTATCGCGGGAGGGGGAAACATTCAGTACTTC.